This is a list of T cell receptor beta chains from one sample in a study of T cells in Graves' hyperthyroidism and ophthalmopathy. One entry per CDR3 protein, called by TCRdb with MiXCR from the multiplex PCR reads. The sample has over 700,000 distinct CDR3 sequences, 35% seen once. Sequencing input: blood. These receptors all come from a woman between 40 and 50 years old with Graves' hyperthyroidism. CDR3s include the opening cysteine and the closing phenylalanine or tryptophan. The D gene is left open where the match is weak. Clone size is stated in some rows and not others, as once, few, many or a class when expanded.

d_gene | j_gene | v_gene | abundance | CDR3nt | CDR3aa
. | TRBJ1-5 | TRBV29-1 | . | TGCAGCGTTGACGACAATCAGCCCCAGCATTTT | CSVDDNQPQHF
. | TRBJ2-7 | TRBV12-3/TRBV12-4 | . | TGTGCCAGCAGTTTAGGAACGACAGGCGTACTCTCCGAGCAGTACTTC | CASSLGTTGVLSEQYF
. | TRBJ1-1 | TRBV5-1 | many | TGCGCCAGCAGCATGGACGGACAGACTGAAGCTTTCTTT | CASSMDGQTEAFF
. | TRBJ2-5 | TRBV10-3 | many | TGTGCCATCAGTGTGGGAGGCTCTGCGGGGACCCAGTACTTC | CAISVGGSAGTQYF
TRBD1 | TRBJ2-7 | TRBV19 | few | TGTGCCAGTAGCCCCGGGACAGGGACACACGAGCAGTACTTC | CASSPGTGTHEQYF
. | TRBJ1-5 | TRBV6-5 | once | TGTGCCAGCAGCCTCTTAGGACATAATAGCAATCAGCCCCAGCATTTT | CASSLLGHNSNQPQHF
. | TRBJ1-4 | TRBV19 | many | TGTGCCACCCTCGGAGGCAGGGGAGGAGAAAAACTGTTTTTT | CATLGGRGGEKLFF
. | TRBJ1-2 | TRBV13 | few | TGTGCCAGCAGCTTAGGGATGAGGGGCCTCTATGGCTACACCTTC | CASSLGMRGLYGYTF
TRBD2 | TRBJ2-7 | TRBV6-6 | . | TGTGCCAGCAGTGAACTAGCGGGGGTCTACGAGCAGTACTTC | CASSELAGVYEQYF
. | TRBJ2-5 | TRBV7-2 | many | TGTGCCAGCAGCTTAGGGCGGGGAATACAAGAGACCCAGTACTTC | CASSLGRGIQETQYF
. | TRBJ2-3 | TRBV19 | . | TGTGCCAGTAGTTCGAGCGGTTCTAGCACAGATACGCAGTATTTT | CASSSSGSSTDTQYF
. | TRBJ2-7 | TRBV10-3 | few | TGTGCCAGCAGTTACGCTATCCCCTACGAGCAGTACTTC | CASSYAIPYEQYF
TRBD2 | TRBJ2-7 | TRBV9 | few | TGTGCCAGCAGCGTAGATGGTAGCGGGAACGAGCAGTACTTC | CASSVDGSGNEQYF
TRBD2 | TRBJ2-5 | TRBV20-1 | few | TGCAGTGCTAGGGTCCCTAGCGGGAGGGCCGGGGAGCAGTACTTC | CSARVPSGRAGEQYF
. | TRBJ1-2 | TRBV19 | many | TGTGCCAGTAGTTTGATGGAGGGCTATGGCTACACCTTC | CASSLMEGYGYTF
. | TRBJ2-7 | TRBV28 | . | TGTGCCAGCAGCATGGGGTTGCTTTACGAGCAGTACTTC | CASSMGLLYEQYF
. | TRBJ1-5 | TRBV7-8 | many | TGTGCCAGCAGCTCCATTGCCTATCAGCCCCAGCATTTT | CASSSIAYQPQHF
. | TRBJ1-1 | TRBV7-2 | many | TGTGCCAGCTTACCAGGGGACACTGAAGCTTTCTTT | CASLPGDTEAFF
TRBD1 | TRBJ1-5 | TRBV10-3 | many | TGTGCCATCAGTGAGTCGGAGGGGGCGATTGGCAATCAGCCCCAGCATTTT | CAISESEGAIGNQPQHF
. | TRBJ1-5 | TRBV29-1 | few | TGCAGCGTTGGGGCTCTGGCTGGTCAGCCCCAGCATTTT | CSVGALAGQPQHF
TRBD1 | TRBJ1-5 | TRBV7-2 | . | TGTGCCAGCAGCTTGGACAGGGATGAGACCCAGCATTTT | CASSLDRDETQHF
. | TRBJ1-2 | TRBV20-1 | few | TGCAGTGCGGTTGCAACAAAGGGACGGTTCTATGGCTACACCTTC | CSAVATKGRFYGYTF
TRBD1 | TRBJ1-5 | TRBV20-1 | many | TGCAGTGCTCCGTCAATTCAGGGGGGCAATCAGCCCCAGCATTTT | CSAPSIQGGNQPQHF
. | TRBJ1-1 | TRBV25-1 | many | TGTGCCAGCAGGGCGGCTTGGAAGGCTTTCTTT | CASRAAWKAFF
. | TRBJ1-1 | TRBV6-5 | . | TGTGCCAGCAGTTACTCGGCAAGGTGGTTCGCTGAAGCTTTCTTT | CASSYSARWFAEAFF
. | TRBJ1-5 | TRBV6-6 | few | TGTGCCAGCAGTTCGTCGGATCAGCCCCAGCATTTT | CASSSSDQPQHF
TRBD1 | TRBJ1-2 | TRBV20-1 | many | TGCAGTGTACAACACAGGGGCGACTATGGCTACACCTTC | CSVQHRGDYGYTF
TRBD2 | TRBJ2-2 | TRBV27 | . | TGTGCCAGCAGCGTAGCGGGGGGCCGTGCCGGGGAGCTGTTTTTT | CASSVAGGRAGELFF
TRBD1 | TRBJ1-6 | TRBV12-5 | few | TGTGCTAGTGGTTTGGCCCAGGGGGTCGGTTCACCCCTCCACTTT | CASGLAQGVGSPLHF
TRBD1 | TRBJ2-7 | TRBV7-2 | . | TGTGCCAGCACCGATAACAGGGGATCAGCGTACGAGCAGTACTTC | CASTDNRGSAYEQYF
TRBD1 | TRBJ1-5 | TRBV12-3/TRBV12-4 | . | TGTGCCAGCAGGGAAACAGGGGGGGTTCAGCCCCAGCATTTT | CASRETGGVQPQHF
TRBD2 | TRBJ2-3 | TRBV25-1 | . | TGTGCCAGCAGTGTGGTAGCGGGGTTTGCAGATACGCAGTATTTT | CASSVVAGFADTQYF
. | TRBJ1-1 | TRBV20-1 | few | TGCAGTGCTAGTTTCTTGGACAGTAGAGCTTTCTTT | CSASFLDSRAFF
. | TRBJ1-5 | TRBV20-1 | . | TGCAGTGCTAGAGATCCGCGGCAGCCGTTCGTGAGCAATCAGCCCCAGCATTTT | CSARDPRQPFVSNQPQHF
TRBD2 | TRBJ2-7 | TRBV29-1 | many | TGCAGCGTCGGACTAGCGATTGGATACGAGCAGTACTTC | CSVGLAIGYEQYF
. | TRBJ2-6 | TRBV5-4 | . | TGTGCCAGCAGCCACGAGCTTCTCCTCTCTGGGGCCAACGTCCTGACTTTC | CASSHELLLSGANVLTF
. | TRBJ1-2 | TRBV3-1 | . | TGTGCCAGCAGCCGGACAGCGGTTTTGACTGGCTACACCTTC | CASSRTAVLTGYTF
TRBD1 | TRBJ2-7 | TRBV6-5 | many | TGTGCCAGCAGTCGACAGGGAACCTCCTACGAGCAGTACTTC | CASSRQGTSYEQYF
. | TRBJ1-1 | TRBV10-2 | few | TGCGCCAGCAGCCAACGCAGCCAGAACACTGAAGCTTTCTTT | CASSQRSQNTEAFF
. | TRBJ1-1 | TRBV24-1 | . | TGTGCCACCAGGGCCGCGGGTGGCACTGAAGCTTTCTTT | CATRAAGGTEAFF
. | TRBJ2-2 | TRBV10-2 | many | TGCGCCAGCAGTGGGGATCACGGGGAGCTGTTTTTT | CASSGDHGELFF
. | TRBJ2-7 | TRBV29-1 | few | TGCAGCCCACCAGGCCCTGTCTCCTACGAGCAGTACTTC | CSPPGPVSYEQYF
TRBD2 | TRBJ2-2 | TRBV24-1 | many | TGTGCCACCAGTGATCCCTCACGACTAGCGGGAACCGGGGAGCTGTTTTTT | CATSDPSRLAGTGELFF
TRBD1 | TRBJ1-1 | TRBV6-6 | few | TGTGCCAGCAGTTCCGACAGGGGGTCGGGTGCTTTCTTT | CASSSDRGSGAFF
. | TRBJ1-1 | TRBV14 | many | TGTGCCAGCAGCCAATTGTCCGGGGCGAACACTGAAGCTTTCTTT | CASSQLSGANTEAFF
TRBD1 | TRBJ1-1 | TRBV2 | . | TGTGCCAGCAGTAACTCGACCGACAGGGGGCGGACTGAAGCTTTCTTT | CASSNSTDRGRTEAFF
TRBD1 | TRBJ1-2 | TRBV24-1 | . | TGTGCCAGCAGACCCACTCCCGGGACAGGGAATTATGGCTACACCTTC | CASRPTPGTGNYGYTF
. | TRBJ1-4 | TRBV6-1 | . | TGTGCCAGCAGTTTGGGGGGCGCGGTCGAAAAACTGTTTTTT | CASSLGGAVEKLFF
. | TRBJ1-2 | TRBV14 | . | TGTGCCAGCAGCCAAACGCACCGGGGGGGCTACACCTTC | CASSQTHRGGYTF
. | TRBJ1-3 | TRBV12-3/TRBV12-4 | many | TGTGCCAGCATCCCAGCGGGAGCTGGAAACACCATATATTTT | CASIPAGAGNTIYF
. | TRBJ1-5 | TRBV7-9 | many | TGTGCCAGCAGCCCGGACTCTGGGGAGCGGCAGCCCCAGCATTTT | CASSPDSGERQPQHF
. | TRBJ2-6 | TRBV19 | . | TGTGCCAGTAGTATACTAGCGGGGGCCAACGTCCTGACTTTC | CASSILAGANVLTF
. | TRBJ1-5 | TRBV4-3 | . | TGCGCCAGCAGCCAAGAGGAGACAGAGAATCAGCCCCAGCATTTT | CASSQEETENQPQHF
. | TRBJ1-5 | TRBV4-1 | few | TGCGCCAGCAGCCAATCAAGGGGAGGGGGAGGTATTCAGCCCCAGCATTTT | CASSQSRGGGGIQPQHF
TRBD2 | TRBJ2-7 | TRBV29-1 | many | TGCAGCGTTGAAGAACTAGCGGAGACCTCCTACGAGCAGTACTTC | CSVEELAETSYEQYF
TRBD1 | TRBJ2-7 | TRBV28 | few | TGTGCCAGCAGTTATCCGGGACAGGCACGGGAGCAGTACTTC | CASSYPGQAREQYF
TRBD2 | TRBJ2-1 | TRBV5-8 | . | TGTGCCAGCAGCGTAGGACTAGCGGCGGGGGATGAGCAGTTCTTC | CASSVGLAAGDEQFF
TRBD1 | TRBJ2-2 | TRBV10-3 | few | TGTGCCATCAGTGATCCCGACAGGGGGGACACCGGGGAGCTGTTTTTT | CAISDPDRGDTGELFF
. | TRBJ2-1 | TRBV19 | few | TGTGCCAGTAGTTGGGCAGGCCGGGAGCAGTTCTTC | CASSWAGREQFF